This entry describes one T cell receptor beta chain. Its cognate antigen is unknown. The data originate from a study of CD8+CD57+ T cells in acquired aplastic anemia. Notes on the study in general: Comparison of patients with controls identified 25 to 30 shared CD8+ CDR3 sequences. Between the patient and control groups, CD8+ Simpson's diversity did not differ significantly.

The CDR3 sequence is 15 residues long. The germline CDR1 and CDR2 sequences are SEHNR and FQNEAQ (reference sequence). The V segment lost 6 bases and the J segment 3 bases; nucleotides outside the gene matches: 10. Previously, flow cytometry had revealed CD8+CD57+ cell expansion in the patients chosen for sequencing. As a group, the patients uniformly had severe acquired aplastic anemia. TCR beta VDJ and CDR3 were profiled, and genomic DNA was the template. TCRdb itself ran the reads through MiXCR, one entry per CDR3 protein. The sample has over 150,000 distinct CDR3 sequences, around 63% seen once; the top ten hold roughly 46%.

This sequence joins TRBV7-9 and TRBJ2-5; 7 bases fit TRBD2. The material sequenced was sorted CD4+, CD8+, or CD8+CD57+ T cells (not recorded which) from PBMCs. This TCR was recovered from a human donor with aplastic anemia. CDR3 coding DNA: TGTGCCAGCAGTCATCCTCGGGCGGGAGAAGAGACCCAGTACTTC. This sequence encodes CASSHPRAGEETQYF.